This T cell receptor beta chain was profiled in a study of blood T cells in healthy people across ages. There are a few counts of this clonotype. Individuals who donated were healthy Caucasians from Russia aged about 6 to 90. With a J-beta primer mix and a sample-barcoded 5' primer, a second PCR ran roughly 6 to 11 cycles. MiXCR, applied by TCRdb to the 5' RACE reads, yields one record per CDR3 protein. The table lists approximately 730,000 distinct CDR3 sequences, 35% to 45% of them singletons. Material: blood. This TCR derives from an older woman in good health.

CDR3 nucleotide sequence: TGTGCCAGCAGTTACTCGAAAACTGAAGCTTTCTTT. Residues: CASSYSKTEAFF. The chain combines TRBV6-2 or TRBV6-3 with TRBJ1-1; D call uncertain. Trimming left V 0 bases short and J 5 bases short, with 4 bases between. The CDR3 spans 12 residues. Germline CDR1 is MNHEY and CDR2 is SVGEGT.